This is a list of T cell receptor beta chains from one sample in a study of blood T cell repertoires in COVID-19. The method was immunoSEQ multiplex PCR; TCRdb's version includes in-frame clones alone and lacks a portion of them. The profile shows some 50,000 clones, 87% of them singletons. Input material: peripheral blood. Receptors originate from a human donor in a cohort sampled during active COVID-19. Each CDR3 is given with its conserved first and last residue. Fields, in order: J gene, D gene, clone size, V gene, CDR3 protein, CDR3 DNA. The D gene is left open where the match is weak. Clone size is given for some rows only: seen once, a few or many times, or a class if the clone is expanded.

J: TRBJ1-5; D: TRBD1; size: NA; V: TRBV25-1; CDR3: CASSEKEGAMGNQPQHF; DNA: TGTGCCAGCAGTGAAAAGGAGGGGGCGATGGGCAATCAGCCCCAGCATTTT
J: TRBJ2-3; D: TRBD2; size: NA; V: TRBV5-4; CDR3: CASSLAGRGKVDTQYF; DNA: TGTGCCAGCAGCTTGGCCGGGCGGGGGAAGGTAGATACGCAGTATTTT
J: TRBJ2-3; D: TRBD1; size: NA; V: TRBV11-1; CDR3: CASSSQGAEDTQYF; DNA: TGTGCCAGCAGCTCCCAGGGGGCCGAAGATACGCAGTATTTT
J: TRBJ2-3; D: NA; size: NA; V: TRBV19; CDR3: CASSLLSTDTQYF; DNA: TGTGCCAGTAGTCTACTGAGCACAGATACGCAGTATTTT
J: TRBJ2-5; D: TRBD2; size: NA; V: TRBV10-2; CDR3: CASQGLAGGGETQYF; DNA: TGCGCCAGCCAGGGGCTAGCGGGGGGAGGGGAGACCCAGTACTTC
J: TRBJ1-4; D: NA; size: few; V: TRBV7-9; CDR3: CATPDPTGSEKLFF; DNA: TGTGCCACCCCCGACCCGACAGGTAGCGAAAAACTGTTTTTT
J: TRBJ1-2; D: NA; size: NA; V: TRBV28; CDR3: CASSPRDGQSYGYTF; DNA: TGTGCCAGCAGTCCAAGGGACGGACAGTCCTATGGCTACACCTTC
J: TRBJ2-3; D: NA; size: NA; V: TRBV18; CDR3: CASSATGMDTQYF; DNA: TGTGCCAGCTCGGCCACAGGGATGGATACGCAGTATTTT
J: TRBJ2-3; D: TRBD2; size: NA; V: TRBV4-1; CDR3: CASSGEGLAGATDTQYF; DNA: TGCGCCAGCAGCGGAGAGGGACTAGCGGGGGCCACAGATACGCAGTATTTT
J: TRBJ1-2; D: NA; size: NA; V: TRBV4-1; CDR3: CASSQAGGASYGYTF; DNA: TGCGCCAGCAGCCAAGCGGGGGGCGCTTCCTATGGCTACACCTTC
J: TRBJ1-5; D: NA; size: NA; V: TRBV12-5; CDR3: CASGLGAPVDQPQHF; DNA: TGTGCTAGTGGTTTGGGGGCCCCCGTAGATCAGCCCCAGCATTTT
J: TRBJ2-7; D: TRBD2; size: NA; V: TRBV7-2; CDR3: CASSLREGYEQYF; DNA: TGTGCCAGCAGCTTGCGGGAGGGCTACGAGCAGTACTTC
J: TRBJ2-7; D: TRBD1; size: NA; V: TRBV29-1; CDR3: CSVEVDRVGEQYF; DNA: TGCAGCGTTGAAGTGGACAGGGTAGGCGAGCAGTACTTC
J: TRBJ2-7; D: TRBD1; size: NA; V: TRBV10-3; CDR3: CAIADRSYEQYF; DNA: TGTGCCATCGCGGACAGGTCCTACGAGCAGTACTTC
J: TRBJ2-7; D: NA; size: NA; V: TRBV6-2/TRBV6-3; CDR3: CASSQSEVYEQYF; DNA: TGTGCCAGCAGCCAATCTGAGGTCTACGAGCAGTACTTC
J: TRBJ2-5; D: NA; size: NA; V: TRBV7-2; CDR3: CASSVGLPSQETQYF; DNA: TGTGCCAGCAGCGTCGGACTCCCGTCCCAAGAGACCCAGTACTTC
J: TRBJ1-1; D: NA; size: NA; V: TRBV19; CDR3: CASSNGRPPMNTEAFF; DNA: TGTGCCAGTAGTAATGGGAGGCCTCCAATGAACACTGAAGCTTTCTTT
J: TRBJ1-2; D: NA; size: NA; V: TRBV11-2; CDR3: CASSHGGADYGYTF; DNA: TGTGCCAGCAGCCACGGGGGGGCTGACTATGGCTACACCTTC
J: TRBJ2-5; D: TRBD2; size: NA; V: TRBV28; CDR3: CASSLSGGMSSQETQYF; DNA: TGTGCCAGCAGCCTATCCGGGGGGATGAGTAGTCAAGAGACCCAGTACTTC
J: TRBJ1-1; D: NA; size: once; V: TRBV5-5; CDR3: CASSLLGTKNTEAFF; DNA: TGTGCCAGCAGCTTATTAGGGACAAAGAACACTGAAGCTTTCTTT
J: TRBJ2-7; D: TRBD1; size: medium-sized; V: TRBV19; CDR3: CASSIGQGPTYEQYF; DNA: TGTGCCAGTAGTATTGGACAGGGGCCTACCTACGAGCAGTACTTC
J: TRBJ1-4; D: NA; size: NA; V: TRBV2; CDR3: CASSPRGATNEKLFF; DNA: TGTGCCAGCAGTCCCCGGGGGGCAACTAATGAAAAACTGTTTTTT
J: TRBJ2-1; D: NA; size: NA; V: TRBV15; CDR3: CATSSVRGWNEQFF; DNA: TGTGCCACCAGCAGCGTTCGGGGGTGGAATGAGCAGTTCTTC
J: TRBJ2-7; D: TRBD2; size: NA; V: TRBV27; CDR3: CASSLTREVTYEQYF; DNA: TGTGCCAGCAGTTTAACGCGGGAGGTAACCTACGAGCAGTACTTC
J: TRBJ2-7; D: TRBD2; size: NA; V: TRBV15; CDR3: CATSRVIGTSGSYEQYF; DNA: TGTGCCACCAGCAGAGTAATAGGGACTAGCGGGAGTTACGAGCAGTACTTC
J: TRBJ2-1; D: TRBD2; size: NA; V: TRBV4-2; CDR3: CASSQSVAGGANEQFF; DNA: TGTGCCAGCAGCCAATCTGTAGCGGGAGGGGCCAATGAGCAGTTCTTC
J: TRBJ1-1; D: TRBD1; size: few; V: TRBV7-2; CDR3: CASSMGTGPRAFF; DNA: TGTGCCAGCAGCATGGGGACAGGCCCCCGAGCTTTCTTT
J: TRBJ2-5; D: TRBD2; size: NA; V: TRBV4-3; CDR3: CASSQDMTSGGGYQETQYF; DNA: TGCGCCAGCAGCCAAGATATGACTAGCGGGGGAGGGTACCAAGAGACCCAGTACTTC
J: TRBJ2-7; D: NA; size: NA; V: TRBV6-5; CDR3: CASSSAYEQYF; DNA: TGTGCCAGCAGTTCCGCCTACGAGCAGTACTTC
J: TRBJ1-1; D: NA; size: NA; V: TRBV27; CDR3: CASSFGVGTEAFF; DNA: TGTGCCAGCAGTTTCGGGGTTGGGACTGAAGCTTTCTTT
J: TRBJ1-2; D: TRBD1; size: NA; V: TRBV30; CDR3: CAWSSTGGLLGYTF; DNA: TGTGCCTGGAGCTCCACAGGGGGCCTTTTGGGCTACACCTTC
J: TRBJ2-1; D: NA; size: NA; V: TRBV12-3/TRBV12-4; CDR3: CASSFGSSTEQFF; DNA: TGTGCCAGCAGTTTTGGGTCTAGTACTGAGCAGTTCTTC
J: TRBJ1-6; D: NA; size: NA; V: TRBV28; CDR3: CASSLKPGRGSLHF; DNA: TGTGCCAGCAGTTTAAAGCCCGGGCGAGGGTCCCTCCACTTT
J: TRBJ2-3; D: NA; size: once; V: TRBV9; CDR3: CASSPNGGDTQYF; DNA: TGTGCCAGCAGCCCTAATGGCGGGGATACGCAGTATTTT
J: TRBJ1-1; D: NA; size: few; V: TRBV2; CDR3: CASSEKGMNTEAFF; DNA: TGTGCCAGCAGTGAGAAGGGGATGAACACTGAAGCTTTCTTT
J: TRBJ2-1; D: TRBD2; size: NA; V: TRBV7-6; CDR3: CASSLVASGGTWDEQFF; DNA: TGTGCCAGCAGCTTAGTGGCTAGCGGGGGGACTTGGGATGAGCAGTTCTTC
J: TRBJ2-7; D: TRBD1; size: NA; V: TRBV6-5; CDR3: CASSPTGNYEQYF; DNA: TGTGCCAGCAGCCCGACAGGGAACTACGAGCAGTACTTC
J: TRBJ1-1; D: NA; size: NA; V: TRBV2; CDR3: CASLGGAGEAFF; DNA: TGTGCCAGCCTGGGGGGGGCAGGTGAAGCTTTCTTT
J: TRBJ1-1; D: TRBD1; size: once; V: TRBV18; CDR3: CASSSGQVGNTEAFF; DNA: TGTGCCAGCTCATCAGGACAGGTTGGGAACACTGAAGCTTTCTTT
J: TRBJ1-5; D: TRBD1; size: NA; V: TRBV6-2/TRBV6-3; CDR3: CASSRTGQGNQPQHF; DNA: TGTGCCAGCAGCCGAACCGGACAGGGGAATCAGCCCCAGCATTTT
J: TRBJ2-6; D: NA; size: NA; V: TRBV12-3/TRBV12-4; CDR3: CASQLAGANVLTF; DNA: TGTGCCAGTCAACTAGCCGGGGCCAACGTCCTGACTTTC
J: TRBJ2-7; D: NA; size: NA; V: TRBV19; CDR3: CASSYLLQGYEQYF; DNA: TGTGCCAGTAGTTACCTCCTTCAGGGTTACGAGCAGTACTTC
J: TRBJ1-6; D: TRBD1; size: NA; V: TRBV27; CDR3: CASTTGTGVISPLHF; DNA: TGTGCCAGTACTACCGGGACAGGGGTAATCTCACCCCTCCACTTT
J: TRBJ1-5; D: TRBD1; size: NA; V: TRBV7-2; CDR3: CASSQDRGTGNQPQHF; DNA: TGTGCCAGCAGCCAGGACAGGGGCACGGGCAATCAGCCCCAGCATTTT
J: TRBJ2-7; D: NA; size: few; V: TRBV27; CDR3: CASSPFGLSYEQYF; DNA: TGTGCCAGCAGTCCCTTCGGACTCTCCTACGAGCAGTACTTC
J: TRBJ2-4; D: TRBD1; size: NA; V: TRBV24-1; CDR3: CATSDPGQGGIQYF; DNA: TGTGCCACCAGTGACCCGGGACAGGGAGGCATTCAGTACTTC
J: TRBJ1-2; D: NA; size: once; V: TRBV27; CDR3: CASSLGGGPNYGYTF; DNA: TGTGCCAGCAGTTTGGGTGGGGGCCCTAACTATGGCTACACCTTC
J: TRBJ2-5; D: TRBD1; size: NA; V: TRBV7-6; CDR3: CASSFSRGTQETQYF; DNA: TGTGCCAGCAGCTTTTCCAGGGGGACACAAGAGACCCAGTACTTC
J: TRBJ2-7; D: NA; size: NA; V: TRBV28; CDR3: CASSYTTSYYEQYF; DNA: TGTGCCAGCAGTTATACGACTAGTTACTACGAGCAGTACTTC
J: TRBJ2-1; D: NA; size: NA; V: TRBV5-1; CDR3: CASSLVAGTIYNEQFF; DNA: TGCGCCAGCAGCTTGGTGGCGGGGACGATCTACAATGAGCAGTTCTTC
J: TRBJ2-2; D: TRBD2; size: few; V: TRBV9; CDR3: CASSPYAGGPANTGELFF; DNA: TGTGCCAGCAGCCCATACGCGGGGGGGCCCGCGAACACCGGGGAGCTGTTTTTT
J: TRBJ2-7; D: TRBD1; size: NA; V: TRBV10-3; CDR3: CAISAPRTGEIYEQYF; DNA: TGTGCCATCAGTGCCCCCCGGACAGGGGAGATATACGAGCAGTACTTC
J: TRBJ2-7; D: NA; size: NA; V: TRBV5-1; CDR3: CASSLVYSHEQYF; DNA: TGCGCCAGCAGCTTGGTATATTCCCACGAGCAGTACTTC
J: TRBJ2-7; D: NA; size: NA; V: TRBV7-9; CDR3: CASSPDRTFSYEQYF; DNA: TGTGCCAGCAGCCCAGACAGGACCTTCTCCTACGAGCAGTACTTC
J: TRBJ2-1; D: TRBD2; size: NA; V: TRBV3-1/TRBV3-2; CDR3: CASSQDNLGLAGMDEQFF; DNA: TGTGCCAGCAGCCAAGATAATTTGGGACTAGCGGGGATGGATGAGCAGTTCTTC